Presented here are 9 T cell receptor beta chains from one specimen sequenced in a study of radiation and T cells in renal cell carcinoma (dated by TCRdb to about 2020). The intended sense of this specimen's time point label: blood 2 weeks post-SBRT. Sample treatment or condition, as interpreted from the label and publication: 15 Gy SBRT to primary tumor, nephrectomy 4 weeks later. The library came from the immunoSEQ multiplex PCR assay. As stored in TCRdb, this immuneACCESS dataset retains in-frame rearrangements with V and J assigned. A fraction of the clones does not appear; measured against another copy, unresolved V genes explain less than half of the discrepancy, and the remainder lacks a known reason. The sample table holds about 130,000 clones, of which around 89% were seen once. The ten largest clones add up to over 4.5% of the sample. The input for sequencing was blood, taken from a patient whose treatment included radiotherapy and nephrectomy. The receptor source for this set is a woman in her seventies with renal cell carcinoma.

The chain recombines TRBV29-1 with TRBJ1-1, with 8 bases identical to TRBD1. Germline trimming cut 7 bases from V and 8 bases from J; bases unmatched to any gene: 3. The CDR3 spans 10 residues. Germline loops: CDR1 SQVTM, CDR2 ANQGSEA. This chain's CDR3 is CSAGDREAFF. Written as DNA, the CDR3 is TGCAGCGCGGGGGACAGGGAAGCTTTCTTT.

The V gene is TRBV5-1, the J gene TRBJ1-4; D is unresolved. With 3 bases removed from V and 10 bases from J, the gap between germline ends came to 19 bases. Germline CDR1 reads SGHRS; CDR2 reads YFSETQ. The length of the CDR3 is 15 residues. The CDR3 sequence: CASSSGAEPKGKLFF. The DNA of the CDR3 is TGCGCCAGCAGCTCCGGCGCAGAACCGAAGGGAAAACTGTTTTTT.

V and J are TRBV5-5 and TRBJ1-1; D not certain. The CDR3 runs 13 residues. Trimming pared 0 bases from V and 1 base from J, leaving 4 bases between. Looked up from germline, CDR1 is SGHKS and CDR2 is YYEKEE (reference sequence). CDR3 sequence (DNA): TGTGCCAGCAGCTTGGCACAGAACACTGAAGCTTTCTTT. It encodes CASSLAQNTEAFF.

The chain couples TRBV27 to TRBJ1-4; D uncertain. Germline CDR1 MNHEY, CDR2 SMNVEV (reference sequence). V was shortened by 3 bases and J by 0 bases, with 8 bases between the two germline ends. The CDR3 is made up of 15 amino acids. DNA of the CDR3: TGTGCCAGCAGTTTCACCCGCGCAACTAATGAAAAACTGTTTTTT. This gives the protein CASSFTRATNEKLFF.

The chain recombines TRBV7-6 with TRBJ2-5, with TRBD2 matching 9 bases. Germline values: CDR1 SGHVS, CDR2 FNYEAQ. J lost 5 bases, V lost 5 bases, and 12 bases had no gene match. CDR3 length equals 16 residues. This CDR3 reads CASSTQRGAGMETQYF. The CDR3 nucleotides read TGTGCCAGCAGCACCCAGCGGGGGGCCGGGATGGAGACCCAGTACTTC.

The J gene is TRBJ1-1, the V gene TRBV28; D gene unclear. Trimming removed 4 bases from V and 0 bases from J, with 15 bases in between. The germline CDR1 and CDR2 sequences are MDHEN and SYDVKM. This CDR3 has 16 residues. Here the CDR3 reads CASSYPGWPLNTEAFF. In DNA form, the CDR3 reads TGTGCCAGCAGTTACCCGGGCTGGCCCTTGAACACTGAAGCTTTCTTT.

Only a few counts were recorded for this clone. The rearrangement links TRBV6-5 to TRBJ1-5, with D perhaps matching TRBD1 (6 bases). The length of the CDR3 is 13 residues. V lost 6 bases to trimming and J lost 2 bases, with 8 bases between them. Germline V gene lookup returns CDR1 MNHEY and CDR2 SVGAGI. CDR3: CASRSGGNQPQHF. For the CDR3, the DNA is TGTGCCAGCAGATCAGGGGGCAATCAGCCCCAGCATTTT.

This chain links TRBV5-8 with TRBJ2-3, with a tentative D call TRBD2 (5 bases). Germline CDR1 and CDR2: SGHTS and YDEGEE. Between the trimmed V and J ends, which lost 4 bases and 0 bases, there was a span of 12 bases. CDR3 length: 15 amino acids. CDR3 residues: CASSRWTGSTDTQYF. The CDR3 nucleotides are TGTGCCAGCAGCCGGTGGACGGGGAGCACAGATACGCAGTATTTT.

This clone occurred once. The V call is TRBV5-1, the J call TRBJ2-2; D is possibly TRBD1 (5 bases). V lost 4 bases, J lost 1 base, and 8 bases lay in between. The germline V gene has CDR1 SGHRS and CDR2 YFSETQ. The CDR3 totals 14 residues. CDR3 in amino acids: CASSPTVNTGELFF. The CDR3 DNA reads TGCGCCAGCAGCCCGACAGTGAACACCGGGGAGCTGTTTTTT.